Here is one T cell receptor (beta chain) with its context. The CDR3 has 12 amino acids. Trimming cost V 8 bases and J 8 bases, with 12 bases left between them. Looked up from germline, CDR1 is MNHNY and CDR2 is SVGAGI (reference sequence). This record belongs to a study of blood T cell repertoires in COVID-19. Measured with immunoSEQ multiplex PCR; TCRdb has only the in-frame clones, and not every one. The sample includes approximately 260,000 clones, 84% of them seen just once. The TCR comes from a man aged 25 to 45 with acute COVID-19. The V gene is TRBV6-6, the J gene TRBJ1-4; D possibly corresponds to TRBD1 (6 bases). Sequencing was carried out using PBMCs or T cells enriched from blood (not recorded which). CDR3 nucleotides: TGTGCCAGCTTACAGGGCGACGAAAAACTGTTTTTT. Its translation: CASLQGDEKLFF.